This T cell receptor beta chain appears in the sequencing data of a study of vaccination and CD4 T cells after COVID-19. About the research overall: The BNT162b2 or mRNA-1273 vaccine was given to participants in two doses. The post-vaccine samples came a median approximately 73 days after dose two (range 14 to 241). Findings and limits, study-wide: Data came from relatively few convalescent patients and lacked early post-infection timepoints.

Treatment noted: roughly 11-day PBMC culture with coronavirus spike peptide pools or control peptides (ViraFEST assay). The V gene end was trimmed by 4 bases and the J gene end by 4 bases; junction bases not matched to a gene: 3. The germline gives CDR1 LNHDA, CDR2 SQIVND (reference sequence). The CDR3 covers 14 residues. With the Oncomine TCR Beta short-read assay, DNA from cultured CD4+ T cells was sequenced. TCRdb used MiXCR to reprocess the PCR reads, holding one entry per CDR3 protein. In the table there are about 20,000 distinct CDR3 sequences, about 68% of which are singletons. As regards this clonotype: Its antigen is not known.

The chain employs TRBV19 and TRBJ2-1; TRBD1 matches 8 bases. The sequenced sample consisted of CD4+ T cells from blood, cultured in vitro. The origin of this receptor is a human donor who had recovered from COVID-19. The CDR3, as DNA: TGTGCCAGTAGTACGGGACAGGCTTACAATGAGCAGTTCTTC. Its translation is CASSTGQAYNEQFF.